The source of this T cell receptor (beta chain) is a study of human T cells and chemical hapten exposure. This clonotype came up many times. No antigen is known for it. Documented time point: patch test 3, about 24 weeks after DPC sensitization. As to treatment: therapeutic diphenylcyclopropenone sensitization with weekly scalp DPC. The CDR3 totals 13 residues. Per the germline V gene, CDR1 is SGDLS and CDR2 is YYNGEE. The V end lost 2 bases, the J end lost 4 bases, and 7 bases lay between the germline ends. Whole-study results and caveats: High-frequency TCRs, those above 1 in 1000, stayed the same after DPC sensitization.

The study used a library that attached unique molecular identifiers to individual cDNA molecules. TCRdb reprocessed the RACE reads via MiXCR and lists one record per CDR3 protein. Of 95,000 to 150,000 distinct CDR3 sequences in the sample, around 10% were seen once. The chain couples TRBV9 to TRBJ2-1, with D perhaps TRBD1 (6 bases). Sequencing used whole blood, obtained in connection with sensitization to the hapten diphenylcyclopropenone (DPC). This TCR was recovered from a woman aged 45-60 years with alopecia areata. Some clones in this sample may be carry-over from other donors' samples. CDR3 bases: TGTGCCAGCAGCGTGGGACATTACAATGAGCAGTTCTTC. Its translation: CASSVGHYNEQFF.